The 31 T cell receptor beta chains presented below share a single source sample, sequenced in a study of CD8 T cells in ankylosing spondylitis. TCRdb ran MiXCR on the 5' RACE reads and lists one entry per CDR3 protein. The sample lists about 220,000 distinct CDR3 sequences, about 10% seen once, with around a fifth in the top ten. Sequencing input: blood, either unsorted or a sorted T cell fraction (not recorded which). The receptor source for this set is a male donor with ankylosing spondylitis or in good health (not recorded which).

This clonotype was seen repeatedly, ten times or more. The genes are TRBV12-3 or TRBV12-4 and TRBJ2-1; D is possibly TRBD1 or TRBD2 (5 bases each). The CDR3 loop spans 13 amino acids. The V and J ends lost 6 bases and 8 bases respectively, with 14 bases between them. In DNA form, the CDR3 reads TGTGCCAGCAGAAGGGACGCCTCGGATGAGCAGTTCTTC. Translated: CASRRDASDEQFF.

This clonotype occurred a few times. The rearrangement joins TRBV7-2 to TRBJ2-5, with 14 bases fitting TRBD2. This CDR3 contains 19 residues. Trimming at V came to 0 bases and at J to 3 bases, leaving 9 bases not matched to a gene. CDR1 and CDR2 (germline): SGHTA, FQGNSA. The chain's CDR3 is CASSLAIVWTSGGKETQYF. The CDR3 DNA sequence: TGTGCCAGCAGCTTAGCTATCGTCTGGACTAGCGGGGGGAAAGAGACCCAGTACTTC.

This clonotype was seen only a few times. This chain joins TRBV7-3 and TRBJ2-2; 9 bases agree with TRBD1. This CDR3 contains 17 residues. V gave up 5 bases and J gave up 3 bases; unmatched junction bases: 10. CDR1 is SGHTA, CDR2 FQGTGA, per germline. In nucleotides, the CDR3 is TGTGCCAGCAGCCCCCTAAACAGGGGGCGCTACACCGGGGAGCTGTTTTTT. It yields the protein CASSPLNRGRYTGELFF.

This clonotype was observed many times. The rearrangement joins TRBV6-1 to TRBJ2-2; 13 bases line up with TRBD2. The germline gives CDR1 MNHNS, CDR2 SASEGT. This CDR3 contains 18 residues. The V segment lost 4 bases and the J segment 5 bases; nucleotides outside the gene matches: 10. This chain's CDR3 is CASSAPRGLAGVTGELFF. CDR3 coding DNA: TGTGCCAGCAGTGCTCCGCGCGGACTAGCGGGGGTGACCGGGGAGCTGTTTTTT.

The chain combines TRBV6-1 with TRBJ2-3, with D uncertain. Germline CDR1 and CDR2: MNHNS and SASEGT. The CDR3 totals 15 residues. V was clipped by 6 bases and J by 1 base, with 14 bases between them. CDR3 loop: CASSRGEIGTDTQYF. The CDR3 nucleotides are TGTGCCAGCAGCAGAGGAGAGATCGGCACAGATACGCAGTATTTT.

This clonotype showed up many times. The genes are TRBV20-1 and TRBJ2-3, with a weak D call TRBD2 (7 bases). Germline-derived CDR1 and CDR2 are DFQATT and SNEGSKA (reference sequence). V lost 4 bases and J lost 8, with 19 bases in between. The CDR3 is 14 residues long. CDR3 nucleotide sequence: TGCAGTGCTATTGAAGGGGGGGGGAGAGTTACGCAGTATTTT. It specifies CSAIEGGGRVTQYF.

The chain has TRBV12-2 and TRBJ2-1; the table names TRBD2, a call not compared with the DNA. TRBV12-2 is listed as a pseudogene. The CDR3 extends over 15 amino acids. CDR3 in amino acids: CASRCPPPPYNEQFF. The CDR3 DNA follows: TGTGCAAGTCGCTGCCCCCCGCCCCCCTACAATGAGCAGTTTTTC.

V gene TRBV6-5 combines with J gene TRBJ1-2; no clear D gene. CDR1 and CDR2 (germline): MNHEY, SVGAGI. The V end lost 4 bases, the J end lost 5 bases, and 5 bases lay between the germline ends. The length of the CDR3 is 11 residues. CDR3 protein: CASSSIYGYTF. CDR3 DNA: TGTGCCAGCAGTTCGATATATGGCTACACCTTC.

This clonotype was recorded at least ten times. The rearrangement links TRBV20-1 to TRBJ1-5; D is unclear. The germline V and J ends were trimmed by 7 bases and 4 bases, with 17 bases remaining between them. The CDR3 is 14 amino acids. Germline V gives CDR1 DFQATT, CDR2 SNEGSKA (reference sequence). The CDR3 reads CSVSDAAVNQPQHF. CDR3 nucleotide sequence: TGCAGTGTTTCGGACGCAGCCGTTAATCAGCCCCAGCATTTT.

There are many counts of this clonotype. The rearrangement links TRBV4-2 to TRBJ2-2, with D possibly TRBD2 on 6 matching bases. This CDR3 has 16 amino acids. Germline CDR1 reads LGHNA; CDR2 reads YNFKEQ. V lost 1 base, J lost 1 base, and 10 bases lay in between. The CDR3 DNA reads TGTGCCAGCAGCCAAGTGACGGGGGTGAACACCGGGGAGCTGTTTTTT. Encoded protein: CASSQVTGVNTGELFF.

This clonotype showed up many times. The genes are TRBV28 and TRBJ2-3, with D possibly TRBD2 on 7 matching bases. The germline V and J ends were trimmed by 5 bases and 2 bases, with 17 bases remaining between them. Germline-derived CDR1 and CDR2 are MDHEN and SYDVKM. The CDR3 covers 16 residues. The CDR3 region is CASSPLGGGATDTQYF. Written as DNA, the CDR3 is TGTGCCAGCAGTCCCCTAGGAGGGGGGGCCACAGATACGCAGTATTTT.

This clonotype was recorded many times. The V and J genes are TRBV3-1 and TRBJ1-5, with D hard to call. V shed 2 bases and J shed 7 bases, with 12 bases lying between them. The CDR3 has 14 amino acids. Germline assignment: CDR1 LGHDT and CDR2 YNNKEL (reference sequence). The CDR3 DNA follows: TGTGCCAGCAGCCAAACATCAGGAAACCAGCCCCAGCATTTT. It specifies CASSQTSGNQPQHF.

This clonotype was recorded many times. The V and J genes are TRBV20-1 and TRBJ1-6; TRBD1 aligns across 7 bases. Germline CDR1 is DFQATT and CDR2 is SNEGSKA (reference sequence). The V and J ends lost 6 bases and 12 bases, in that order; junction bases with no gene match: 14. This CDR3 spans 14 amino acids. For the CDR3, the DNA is TGCAGTGCCCATCCGACAGGGATTAGCCAACCCCTCCACTTT. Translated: CSAHPTGISQPLHF.

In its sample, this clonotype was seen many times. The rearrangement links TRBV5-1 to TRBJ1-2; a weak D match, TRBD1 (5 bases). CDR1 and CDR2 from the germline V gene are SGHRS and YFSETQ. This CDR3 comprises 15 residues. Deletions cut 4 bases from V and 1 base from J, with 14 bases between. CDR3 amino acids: CASSVGGAVNYGYTF. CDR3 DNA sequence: TGCGCCAGCAGCGTCGGGGGAGCCGTTAACTATGGCTACACCTTC. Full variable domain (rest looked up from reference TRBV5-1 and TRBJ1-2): KAGVTQTPRYLIKTRGQQVTLSCSPISGHRSVSWYQQTPGQGLQFLFEYFSETQRNKGNFPGRFSGRQFSNSRSEMNVSTLELGDSALYLCASSVGGAVNYGYTFGSGTRLTVV.

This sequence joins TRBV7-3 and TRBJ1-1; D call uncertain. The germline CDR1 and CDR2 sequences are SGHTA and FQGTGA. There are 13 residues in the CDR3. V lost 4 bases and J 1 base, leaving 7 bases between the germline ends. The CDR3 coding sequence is TGTGCCAGCAGCTCAATACAGAACACTGAAGCTTTCTTT. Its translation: CASSSIQNTEAFF.

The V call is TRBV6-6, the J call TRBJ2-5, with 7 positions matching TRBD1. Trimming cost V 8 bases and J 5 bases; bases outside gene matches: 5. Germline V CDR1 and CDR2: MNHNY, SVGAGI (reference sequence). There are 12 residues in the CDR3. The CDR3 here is CASDRAGETQYF. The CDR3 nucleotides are TGTGCCAGCGACAGGGCGGGTGAGACCCAGTACTTC.

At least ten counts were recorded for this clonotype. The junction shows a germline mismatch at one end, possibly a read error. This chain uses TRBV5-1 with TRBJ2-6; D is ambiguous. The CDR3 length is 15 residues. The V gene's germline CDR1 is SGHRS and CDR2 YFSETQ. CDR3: CASSLDSSGANVLTF. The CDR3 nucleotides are TGTGCCAGCAGTTTAGATAGCTCTGGGGCCAACGTCCTGACTTTC.

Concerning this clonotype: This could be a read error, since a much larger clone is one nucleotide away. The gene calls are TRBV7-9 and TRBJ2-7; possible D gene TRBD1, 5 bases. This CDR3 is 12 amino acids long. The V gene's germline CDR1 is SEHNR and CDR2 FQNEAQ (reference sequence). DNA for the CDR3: TGTCCCAGTTCCGACAGCCTCTACGAGCAGTACTTC. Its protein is CPSSDSLYEQYF.

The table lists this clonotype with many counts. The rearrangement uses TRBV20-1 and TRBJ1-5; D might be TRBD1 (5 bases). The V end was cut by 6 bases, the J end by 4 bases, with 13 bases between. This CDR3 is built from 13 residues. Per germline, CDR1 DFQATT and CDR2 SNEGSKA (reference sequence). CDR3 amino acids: CSAGDRLNQPQHF. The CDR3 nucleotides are TGCAGTGCGGGAGACAGACTAAATCAGCCCCAGCATTTT.

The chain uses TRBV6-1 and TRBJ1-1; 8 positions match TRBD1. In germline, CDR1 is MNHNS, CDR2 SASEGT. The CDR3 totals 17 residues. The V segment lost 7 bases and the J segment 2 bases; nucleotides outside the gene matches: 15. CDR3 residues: CASKGWPAGGFNTEAFF. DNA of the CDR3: TGTGCCAGCAAGGGTTGGCCCGCAGGGGGCTTCAACACTGAAGCTTTCTTT.

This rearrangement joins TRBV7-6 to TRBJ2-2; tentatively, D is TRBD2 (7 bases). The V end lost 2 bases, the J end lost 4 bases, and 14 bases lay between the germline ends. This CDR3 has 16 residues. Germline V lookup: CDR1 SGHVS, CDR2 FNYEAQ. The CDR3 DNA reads TGTGCCAGCAGCTTATCCGGGGGGCCCGCCACCGGGGAGCTGTTTTTT. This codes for CASSLSGGPATGELFF.

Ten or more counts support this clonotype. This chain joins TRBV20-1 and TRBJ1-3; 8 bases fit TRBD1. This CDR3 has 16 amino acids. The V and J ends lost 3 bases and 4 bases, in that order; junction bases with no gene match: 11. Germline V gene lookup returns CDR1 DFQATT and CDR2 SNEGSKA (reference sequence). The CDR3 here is CSASRDRGLGGNTIYF. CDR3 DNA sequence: TGCAGTGCTAGCCGCGACAGGGGTTTGGGGGGAAACACCATATATTTT.

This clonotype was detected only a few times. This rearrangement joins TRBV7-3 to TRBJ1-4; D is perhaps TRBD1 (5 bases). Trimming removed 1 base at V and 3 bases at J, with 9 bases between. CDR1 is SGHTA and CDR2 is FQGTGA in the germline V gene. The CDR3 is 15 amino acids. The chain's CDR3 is CASSLRRGANEKLFF. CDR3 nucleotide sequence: TGTGCCAGCAGCTTAAGGCGGGGGGCTAATGAAAAACTGTTTTTT.

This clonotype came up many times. CDR3 amino acids: CASSLETSGAINEQFF. As DNA, the CDR3 is TGCGCCAGCAGCTTGGAGACTAGCGGGGCTATCAATGAGCAGTTCTTC. The chain carries TRBV5-1 and TRBJ2-1; 11 nucleotides line up with TRBD2. In germline, CDR1 is SGHRS, CDR2 YFSETQ. With V trimmed by 0 bases and J by 6 bases, 5 bases remained unmatched. This CDR3 has 16 amino acids.

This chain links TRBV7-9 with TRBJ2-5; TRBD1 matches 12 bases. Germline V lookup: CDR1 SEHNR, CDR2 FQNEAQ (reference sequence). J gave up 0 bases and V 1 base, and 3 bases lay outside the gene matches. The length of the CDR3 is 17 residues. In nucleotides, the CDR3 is TGTGCCAGCAGCTTAGGGGGACAGGGGGCCGACCAAGAGACCCAGTACTTC. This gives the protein CASSLGGQGADQETQYF.

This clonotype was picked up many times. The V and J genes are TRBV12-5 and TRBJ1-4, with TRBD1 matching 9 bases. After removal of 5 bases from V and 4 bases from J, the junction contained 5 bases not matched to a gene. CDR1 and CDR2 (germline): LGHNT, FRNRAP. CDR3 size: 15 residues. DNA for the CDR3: TGTGCTAGTGGTCCTGGGACAGGGATTAATGAAAAACTGTTTTTT. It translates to CASGPGTGINEKLFF. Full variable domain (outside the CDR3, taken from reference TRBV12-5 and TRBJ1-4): DARVTQTPRHKVTEMGQEVTMRCQPILGHNTVFWYRQTMMQGLELLAYFRNRAPLDDSGMPKDRFSAEMPDATLATLKIQPSEPRDSAVYFCASGPGTGINEKLFFGSGTQLSVL.

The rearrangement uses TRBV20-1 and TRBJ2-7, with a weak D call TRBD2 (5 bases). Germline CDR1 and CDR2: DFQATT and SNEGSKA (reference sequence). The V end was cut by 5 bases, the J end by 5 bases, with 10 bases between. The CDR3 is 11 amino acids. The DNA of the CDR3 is TGCAGTGCTGCCGACTATAACGAGCAGTACTTC. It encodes CSAADYNEQYF.

This CDR3 is CASSSIQGSNQPQHF. The CDR3 DNA reads as TGTGCCAGCAGCTCTATACAGGGTAGCAATCAGCCCCAGCATTTT. J is TRBJ1-5 and V is TRBV7-2, with a weak D call TRBD1 (6 bases). Germline CDR1 reads SGHTA; CDR2 reads FQGNSA. With 4 bases removed from V and 0 bases from J, the gap between germline ends came to 10 bases. The CDR3 spans 15 residues. The full variable domain, with the rest looked up from reference TRBV7-2 and TRBJ1-5, is GAGVSQSPSNKVTEKGKDVELRCDPISGHTALYWYRQSLGQGLEFLIYFQGNSAPDKSGLPSDRFSAERTGGSVSTLTIQRTQQEDSAVYLCASSSIQGSNQPQHFGDGTRLSIL.

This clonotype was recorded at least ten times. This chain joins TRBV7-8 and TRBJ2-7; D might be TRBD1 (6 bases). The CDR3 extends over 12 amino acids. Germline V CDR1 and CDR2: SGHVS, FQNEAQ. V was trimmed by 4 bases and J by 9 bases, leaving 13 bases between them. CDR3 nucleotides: TGTGCCAGCAGCTCCACAGGGTTCGTGCAGTACTTC. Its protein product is CASSSTGFVQYF. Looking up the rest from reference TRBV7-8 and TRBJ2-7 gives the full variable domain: GAGVSQSPRYKVAKRGQDVALRCDPISGHVSLFWYQQALGQGPEFLTYFQNEAQLDKSGLPSDRFFAERPEGSVSTLKIQRTQQEDSAVYLCASSSTGFVQYFGPGTRLTVT.

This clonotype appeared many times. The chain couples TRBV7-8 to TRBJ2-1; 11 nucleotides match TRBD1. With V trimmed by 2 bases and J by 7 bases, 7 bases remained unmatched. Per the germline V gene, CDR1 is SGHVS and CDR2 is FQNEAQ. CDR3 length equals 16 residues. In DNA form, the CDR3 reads TGTGCCAGCAGCTTATTCATCGGACAGGGGGCGAATGAGCAGTTCTTC. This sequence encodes CASSLFIGQGANEQFF.

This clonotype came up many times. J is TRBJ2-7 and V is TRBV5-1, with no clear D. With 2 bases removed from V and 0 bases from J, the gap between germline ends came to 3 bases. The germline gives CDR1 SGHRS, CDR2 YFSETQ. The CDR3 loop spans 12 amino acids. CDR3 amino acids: CASSLPSYEQYF. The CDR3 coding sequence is TGCGCCAGCAGCTTACCCTCCTACGAGCAGTACTTC.